This T cell receptor (beta chain) emerged from a study of T-cell reconstitution after alpha-beta-depleted transplantation in children. Overall study findings and caveats: Some patients' high day-60 TCRbeta diversity was traced to surviving recipient T cells and thymic progenitors. Expanded clones from the graft, numbering several hundred, reportedly supplied alpha-beta T cells about two months after transplant. By one year post-transplant, T-cell counts and diversity largely arose from T cells that were newly produced.

This CDR3 is 16 amino acids long. The V gene lost 0 bases and the J gene lost 3 bases, with 12 bases spanning the gap. Germline CDR1 reads SGHDN; CDR2 reads FVKESK. Library preparation (for TCRbeta) was performed with unique molecular identifiers. TCRdb recomputed calls from the PCR reads with MiXCR, one row per CDR3 protein. The data show about 440,000 distinct CDR3 sequences, 43% seen once. This clonotype occurred many times. Its target is unknown. The clonotype was recovered from a girl aged 2 to 10 with aplastic anemia, due to receive a stem cell transplant. Source: PBMCs, taken before TCRalphabeta/CD19-depleted stem cell transplant. The chain combines TRBV14 with TRBJ2-1; no reliable D call. This CDR3 is CASSQEALVFYNEQFF. In DNA, the CDR3 is TGTGCCAGCAGCCAAGAAGCCCTAGTCTTCTACAATGAGCAGTTCTTC.